This is a list of T cell receptor beta chains from one sample in a study of human T cells and chemical hapten exposure. MiXCR, run by TCRdb on the RACE reads, gives a single entry per CDR3 protein. The sample holds around 380,000 distinct CDR3 sequences, roughly 4.8% seen once. This sample comprised whole blood, obtained in connection with sensitization to the hapten diphenylcyclopropenone (DPC). The receptor set was obtained from a woman between 50 and 59 years old with alopecia areata. Some clones in this sample may be carry-over from other donors' samples. Each CDR3 is given with its conserved first and last residue. The D gene is left open where the match is weak. Only part of the rows carry a size: once, few, many, or a class if the clone is expanded.

clone_size: many
j_call: TRBJ2-7
d_call: TRBD2
v_call: TRBV7-2
cdr3_aa: CASSPAGGLDYEQYF
cdr3_nt: TGTGCCAGCAGCCCGGCGGGGGGCCTCGACTACGAGCAGTACTTC

clone_size: -
j_call: TRBJ2-7
d_call: -
v_call: TRBV20-1
cdr3_aa: CAGEGQASYEQYF
cdr3_nt: TGCGCCGGTGAGGGCCAGGCCTCCTACGAGCAGTACTTC

clone_size: few
j_call: TRBJ2-1
d_call: TRBD2
v_call: TRBV28
cdr3_aa: CASSPHSTSGRITEQFF
cdr3_nt: TGTGCCAGCAGTCCCCACTCGACTAGCGGGAGAATAACTGAGCAGTTCTTC

clone_size: -
j_call: TRBJ2-3
d_call: -
v_call: TRBV12-3/TRBV12-4
cdr3_aa: CASSDFSTDTQYF
cdr3_nt: TGTGCCAGCAGCGACTTTAGCACAGATACGCAGTATTTT

clone_size: few
j_call: TRBJ2-7
d_call: -
v_call: TRBV6-2/TRBV6-3
cdr3_aa: CASRADSGYEEQYF
cdr3_nt: TGTGCCAGCAGGGCAGACAGTGGATACGAGGAGCAGTACTTC

clone_size: -
j_call: TRBJ1-1
d_call: TRBD1
v_call: TRBV7-3
cdr3_aa: CASSPAGTDTEAFF
cdr3_nt: TGTGCCAGCAGCCCAGCGGGGACAGACACTGAAGCTTTCTTT

clone_size: few
j_call: TRBJ1-1
d_call: -
v_call: TRBV6-6
cdr3_aa: CASSSGVPTEAFF
cdr3_nt: TGTGCCAGCAGCTCGGGTGTCCCCACTGAAGCTTTCTTT

clone_size: many
j_call: TRBJ2-4
d_call: TRBD1
v_call: TRBV12-3/TRBV12-4
cdr3_aa: CASRPGTGLAKNIQYF
cdr3_nt: TGTGCCAGCAGACCCGGGACAGGATTAGCCAAAAACATTCAGTACTTC

clone_size: many
j_call: TRBJ2-5
d_call: -
v_call: TRBV12-3/TRBV12-4
cdr3_aa: CASTRLSGFGDKIIETQYF
cdr3_nt: TGTGCCAGCACAAGACTAAGCGGGTTCGGAGATAAGATCATCGAGACCCAGTACTTC

clone_size: many
j_call: TRBJ2-1
d_call: TRBD2
v_call: TRBV5-1
cdr3_aa: CASSLRTSGNEQFF
cdr3_nt: TGCGCCAGCAGCTTGAGGACTAGCGGGAATGAGCAGTTCTTC

clone_size: many
j_call: TRBJ1-6
d_call: -
v_call: TRBV12-3/TRBV12-4
cdr3_aa: CASSKGGPLHF
cdr3_nt: TGTGCCAGCAGCAAGGGAGGGCCCCTCCACTTT

clone_size: few
j_call: TRBJ2-2
d_call: -
v_call: TRBV6-2/TRBV6-3
cdr3_aa: CASSFQNTGELFF
cdr3_nt: TGTGCCAGCAGTTTTCAAAACACCGGGGAGCTGTTTTTT

clone_size: many
j_call: TRBJ2-3
d_call: -
v_call: TRBV4-3
cdr3_aa: CASSQGQVSTDTQYF
cdr3_nt: TGCGCCAGCAGCCAAGGCCAGGTCAGCACAGATACGCAGTATTTT

clone_size: -
j_call: TRBJ2-2
d_call: TRBD2
v_call: TRBV7-7
cdr3_aa: CASSLGYRKSGDLTGELFF
cdr3_nt: TGTGCCAGCAGCTTAGGGTATAGGAAGAGCGGGGATCTCACCGGGGAGCTGTTTTTT

clone_size: few
j_call: TRBJ2-4
d_call: TRBD1
v_call: TRBV27
cdr3_aa: CASRYRGEDKNIQYF
cdr3_nt: TGTGCCAGCAGGTACAGGGGGGAGGACAAAAACATTCAGTACTTC

clone_size: few
j_call: TRBJ1-1
d_call: TRBD1
v_call: TRBV12-3/TRBV12-4
cdr3_aa: CASRGARQGGTEAFF
cdr3_nt: TGTGCCAGCAGAGGTGCACGACAGGGTGGCACTGAAGCTTTCTTT